This paragraph reports one T cell receptor (beta chain). This record belongs to a study of technical replicates of blood from a handful of donors. The trim removed 0 bases at V and 4 bases at J, leaving 5 bases unmatched. Per germline, CDR1 MNHEY and CDR2 SMNVEV (reference sequence). The CDR3 is 15 residues long. Sequencing was performed with immunoSEQ multiplex PCR; in TCRdb, only in-frame clones are kept and a portion is missing. The sample holds some 94,000 clones, around 96% seen once. Sequenced input: T cells isolated from PBMCs. This TCR was sampled from a human donor in good health. This chain links TRBV27 with TRBJ1-1; 7 bases align to TRBD1. In DNA form, the CDR3 reads TGTGCCAGCAGTTTATCTTTAGGGGGCATCACTGAAGCTTTCTTT. This encodes CASSLSLGGITEAFF.